This passage covers 15 T cell receptor beta chains from one sample sequenced in a study of beta chain features in type 1 diabetes. Reverse transcribing all isolated RNA meant expressed TCRB transcripts were sequenced. Only in-frame clones appear in the TCRdb table, and some are missing; sequencing was by immunoSEQ multiplex PCR. The repertoire holds 240,000 or so clones, just over 20% seen once, with about 0.028% in the top ten. Broader study findings: Patients with Type 1 diabetes showed moderately but significantly shorter TCRB CDR3s in all four CD4+ subsets.

Their cognate antigens are unknown. Sequencing input: naive CD4+ T cells from blood. The source of these receptors is a woman aged 40 to 55 with type 1 diabetes.

The chain recombines TRBV11-2 with TRBJ2-1; a possible D gene is TRBD2 (7 bases). V lost 1 base and J lost 2, with 12 bases in between. The V gene's germline CDR1 is SGHAT and CDR2 FQNNGV. The CDR3 totals 16 residues. The CDR3 DNA sequence: TGTGCCAGCAGCTTAGGGGGGGGGCGGACCTACAATGAGCAGTTCTTC. Amino acids: CASSLGGGRTYNEQFF.

The rearrangement uses TRBV7-3 and TRBJ2-3; 8 bases line up with TRBD1. The CDR3 has 16 amino acids. CDR1 SGHTA and CDR2 FQGTGA come from the germline V gene. The V gene end was trimmed by 4 bases and the J gene end by 4 bases; junction bases not matched to a gene: 10. The CDR3 here is CASSSRTGRKSDTQYF. CDR3 in DNA: TGTGCCAGCAGCTCACGGACAGGGAGGAAGTCAGATACGCAGTATTTT. Drawing the rest from reference TRBV7-3 and TRBJ2-3, the complete variable domain is GAGVSQTPSNKVTEKGKYVELRCDPISGHTALYWYRQSLGQGPEFLIYFQGTGAADDSGLPNDRFFAVRPEGSVSTLKIQRTERGDSAVYLCASSSRTGRKSDTQYFGPGTRLTVL.

The chain carries TRBV18 and TRBJ1-5; 8 positions agree with TRBD1. CDR3 size: 15 residues. The germline V gene encodes CDR1 KGHSH and CDR2 LQKENI. J gave up 2 bases and V 4 bases, and 4 bases lay outside the gene matches. CDR3 protein: CASSLGQGGNQPQHF. CDR3 sequence (DNA): TGTGCCAGCTCACTCGGACAGGGCGGCAATCAGCCCCAGCATTTT.

This CDR3 is CASSTSTGTYEQYF. The DNA of the CDR3 is TGTGCCAGCAGTACCTCGACCGGGACCTACGAGCAGTACTTC. This sequence joins TRBV28 and TRBJ2-7, with D maybe TRBD2 (5 bases). Germline V gene sequence: CDR1 MDHEN, CDR2 SYDVKM. Trimming shortened V by 5 bases and J by 2 bases, and 13 bases separated the two germline ends. This CDR3 has 14 residues.

The chain recombines TRBV27 with TRBJ2-3; TRBD2 matches 12 bases. This CDR3 is 16 amino acids long. Germline CDR1 is MNHEY and CDR2 is SMNVEV (reference sequence). Germline trimming cut 6 bases from V and 3 bases from J; bases unmatched to any gene: 7. CDR3 DNA: TGTGCCAGCAGCTTCCTAGGACTAGCGGGAACAGATACGCAGTATTTT. Its protein is CASSFLGLAGTDTQYF.

This chain joins TRBV29-1 and TRBJ1-1, with no clear D. Germline V CDR1 and CDR2: SQVTM, ANQGSEA. CDR3 length: 13 amino acids. V lost 7 bases and J lost 7, with 19 bases in between. The CDR3 region has the DNA TGCAGCGCAGCGTTGTCATCCCTTCATGAAGCTTTCTTT. Translation gives CSAALSSLHEAFF. Full variable domain (rest looked up from reference TRBV29-1 and TRBJ1-1): SAVISQKPSRDICQRGTSLTIQCQVDSQVTMMFWYRQQPGQSLTLIATANQGSEATYESGFVIDKFPISRPNLTFSTLTVSNMSPEDSSIYLCSAALSSLHEAFFGQGTRLTVV.

The rearrangement uses TRBV5-1 and TRBJ2-2; 8 bases fit TRBD1. The trim removed 0 bases at V and 3 bases at J, leaving 4 bases unmatched. Germline assignment: CDR1 SGHRS and CDR2 YFSETQ. The length of the CDR3 is 16 residues. The chain's CDR3 is CASSLAGQGYTGELFF. CDR3 DNA: TGCGCCAGCAGCTTGGCCGGACAGGGCTACACCGGGGAGCTGTTTTTT.

This clone was seen a handful of times. The gene calls are TRBV19 and TRBJ2-1; the match to TRBD1 covers 12 bases. Germline CDR1 is LNHDA and CDR2 is SQIVND (reference sequence). V was clipped by 5 bases and J by 4 bases; unmatched bases: 9. CDR3 length: 17 residues. CDR3 residues: CASSPGTGGTGYNEQFF. The CDR3, as DNA: TGTGCCAGTAGTCCCGGGACAGGGGGCACTGGGTACAATGAGCAGTTCTTC. Complete variable domain (other parts from reference TRBV19 and TRBJ2-1): DGGITQSPKYLFRKEGQNVTLSCEQNLNHDAMYWYRQDPGQGLRLIYYSQIVNDFQKGDIAEGYSVSREKKESFPLTVTSAQKNPTAFYLCASSPGTGGTGYNEQFFGPGTRLTVL.

The chain is built from TRBV11-2 and TRBJ1-1; no clear D. Looked up from germline, CDR1 is SGHAT and CDR2 is FQNNGV. V was trimmed by 1 base and J by 4 bases, leaving 16 bases between them. The CDR3 consists of 16 residues. CDR3 in DNA: TGTGCCAGCAGCTTAGGGCGGGCCCGGGGTAGCACTGAAGCTTTCTTT. It translates to CASSLGRARGSTEAFF.

This clone was detected a few times. The rearrangement links TRBV6-6 to TRBJ1-1, with 7 bases aligning to TRBD1. In germline, CDR1 is MNHNY, CDR2 SVGAGI (reference sequence). J lost 7 bases, V lost 6 bases, and 8 bases had no gene match. The CDR3 spans 13 residues. CDR3 loop: CASRLRDSSEAFF. CDR3 coding DNA: TGTGCCAGCAGGCTCCGGGACAGCAGTGAAGCTTTCTTT.

The V gene is TRBV7-3, the J gene TRBJ2-1; no firm D call. V dropped 8 bases and J dropped 6 bases, with 11 bases sitting between them. This CDR3 region has 12 residues. Germline lookup yields CDR1 SGHTA and CDR2 FQGTGA. CDR3 sequence: CASSPYGNEQFF. The DNA of the CDR3 is TGTGCCAGCTCGCCGTACGGCAATGAGCAGTTCTTC.

In this sample, this clone turned up a few times. This rearrangement joins TRBV7-2 to TRBJ1-1, with no clear D. The germline V gene encodes CDR1 SGHTA and CDR2 FQGNSA. The CDR3 totals 13 residues. Trimming stripped 2 bases from V and 8 bases from J, with 12 bases between. The CDR3 DNA sequence: TGTGCCAGCAGCTTACGGGGTAACGGGGAAGCTTTCTTT. Translated, it gives CASSLRGNGEAFF.

The chain joins TRBV18 to TRBJ2-1; TRBD1 matches 7 bases. The V segment lost 3 bases and the J segment 9 bases; nucleotides outside the gene matches: 5. The CDR3 length is 13 residues. Per the germline V gene, CDR1 is KGHSH and CDR2 is LQKENI. The CDR3 here is CASSPSDRAEQFF. CDR3 DNA sequence: TGTGCCAGCTCACCCAGCGACAGGGCTGAGCAGTTCTTC.

The chain combines TRBV18 with TRBJ2-2; 7 bases map to TRBD1. CDR1 is KGHSH, CDR2 LQKENI, per germline. The CDR3 totals 17 residues. The V gene end was trimmed by 3 bases and the J gene end by 4 bases; junction bases not matched to a gene: 11. The CDR3, as DNA: TGTGCCAGCTCACCCCCCGGACAGGCTCCGACCACCGGGGAGCTGTTTTTT. This encodes CASSPPGQAPTTGELFF.

The CDR3 DNA reads as TGTGCCAGCAGTTTTCGGTGGAACACTGAAGCTTTCTTT. Encoded protein: CASSFRWNTEAFF. The rearrangement uses TRBV2 and TRBJ1-1; D is unclear. Looked up from germline, CDR1 is SNHLY and CDR2 is FYNNEI. Between the trimmed V and J ends, which lost 5 bases and 1 base, there was a span of 8 bases. The CDR3 length is 13 residues.